The next 3 T cell receptor beta chains were all read from a single sample in a study of shared clonotypes between healthy human individuals. The assay was immunoSEQ multiplex PCR, and TCRdb's table has in-frame clones only and misses some. The sample lists about 680,000 clones, just over 90% occurring once. The naive CD8 population came from CD45RO-negative cells selected for CCR7, without terminally differentiated effector memory CD45RA+ cells. Source material: naive CD8+ T cells sorted from blood. These receptors were taken from a man aged 25 to 40 in good health.

The chain uses TRBV27 and TRBJ1-3, with no clear D. The CDR3 is 14 amino acids. Looked up from germline, CDR1 is MNHEY and CDR2 is SMNVEV (reference sequence). V lost 2 bases, J lost 5 bases, and 10 bases lay in between. The CDR3: CASSLDPSRNTIYF. The CDR3 coding sequence is TGTGCCAGCAGTTTAGATCCCAGTCGAAACACCATATATTTT.

J is TRBJ2-5 and V is TRBV6-5; 8 bases are shared with TRBD1. There are 15 residues in the CDR3. Germline V gene data show CDR1 as MNHEY and CDR2 as SVGAGI. Trimming removed 0 bases from V and 1 base from J; junction bases left unmatched: 1. The CDR3 here is CASSYSGTGQETQYF. CDR3 DNA: TGTGCCAGCAGTTACTCGGGGACAGGCCAAGAGACCCAGTACTTC.

The J gene is TRBJ2-7, the V gene TRBV9; the D gene could be TRBD1 or TRBD2 (6 bases each). CDR3 length: 16 residues. Germline V gene sequence: CDR1 SGDLS, CDR2 YYNGEE. The ends were cut back, 4 bases at V and 1 base at J, with 18 bases in the middle. CDR3 loop: CASSPDGGNPSYEQYF. Written as DNA, the CDR3 is TGTGCCAGCAGCCCTGACGGGGGCAATCCGTCCTACGAGCAGTACTTC.